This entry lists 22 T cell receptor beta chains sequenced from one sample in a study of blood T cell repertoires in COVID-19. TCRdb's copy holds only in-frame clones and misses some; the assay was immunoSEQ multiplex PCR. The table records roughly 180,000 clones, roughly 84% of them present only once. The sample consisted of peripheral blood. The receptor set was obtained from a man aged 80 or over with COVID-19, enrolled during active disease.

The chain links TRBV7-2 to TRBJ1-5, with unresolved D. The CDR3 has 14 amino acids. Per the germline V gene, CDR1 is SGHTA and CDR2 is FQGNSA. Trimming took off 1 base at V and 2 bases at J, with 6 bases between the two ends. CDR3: CASSLVGGNQPQHF. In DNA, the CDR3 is TGTGCCAGCAGCTTAGTGGGAGGCAATCAGCCCCAGCATTTT.

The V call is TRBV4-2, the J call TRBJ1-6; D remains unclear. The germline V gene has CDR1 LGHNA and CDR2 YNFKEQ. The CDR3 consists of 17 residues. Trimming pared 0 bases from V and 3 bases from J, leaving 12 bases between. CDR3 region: CASSQDLAGGYNSPLHF. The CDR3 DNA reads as TGTGCCAGCAGCCAAGATCTCGCAGGAGGCTATAATTCACCCCTCCACTTT.

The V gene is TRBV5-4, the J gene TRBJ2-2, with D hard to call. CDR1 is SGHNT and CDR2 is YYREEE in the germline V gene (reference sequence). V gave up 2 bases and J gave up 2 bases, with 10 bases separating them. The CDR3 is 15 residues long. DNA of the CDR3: TGTGCCAGCAGCTTATCTAGAGGAAACACCGGGGAGCTGTTTTTT. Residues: CASSLSRGNTGELFF.

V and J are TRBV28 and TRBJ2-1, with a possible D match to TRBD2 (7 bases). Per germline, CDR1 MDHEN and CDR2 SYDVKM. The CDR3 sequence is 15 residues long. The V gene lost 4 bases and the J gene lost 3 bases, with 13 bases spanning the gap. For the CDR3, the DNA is TGTGCCAGCAGTTGGGGGGGGCATCTCTACAATGAGCAGTTCTTC. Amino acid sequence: CASSWGGHLYNEQFF.

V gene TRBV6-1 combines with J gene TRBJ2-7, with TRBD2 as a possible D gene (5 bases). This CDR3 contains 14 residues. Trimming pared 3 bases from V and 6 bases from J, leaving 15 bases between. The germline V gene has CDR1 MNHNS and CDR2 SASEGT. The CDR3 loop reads CASSEARGSVEQYF. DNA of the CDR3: TGTGCCAGCAGTGAGGCCCGGGGAAGCGTCGAGCAGTACTTC.

This chain's CDR3 is CASIPTGTISGNTIYF. CDR3 in DNA: TGTGCCAGTATCCCGACAGGAACTATATCTGGAAACACCATATATTTT. The V gene is TRBV19, the J gene TRBJ1-3, with D possibly TRBD1 on 6 matching bases. CDR1 LNHDA and CDR2 SQIVND come from the germline V gene (reference sequence). The V gene lost 7 bases and the J gene lost 1 base, with 17 bases spanning the gap. The CDR3 loop spans 16 amino acids.

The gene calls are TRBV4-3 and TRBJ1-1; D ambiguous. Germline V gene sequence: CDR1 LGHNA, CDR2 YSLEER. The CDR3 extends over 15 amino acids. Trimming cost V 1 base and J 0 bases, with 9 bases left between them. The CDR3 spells CASSQAGSMNTEAFF. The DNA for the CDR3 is TGCGCCAGCAGCCAAGCGGGGTCCATGAACACTGAAGCTTTCTTT.

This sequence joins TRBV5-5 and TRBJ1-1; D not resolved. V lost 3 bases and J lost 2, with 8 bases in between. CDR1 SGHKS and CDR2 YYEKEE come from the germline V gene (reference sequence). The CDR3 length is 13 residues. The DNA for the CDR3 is TGTGCCAGCAGCTCGTATAGTAACACTGAAGCTTTCTTT. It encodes CASSSYSNTEAFF.

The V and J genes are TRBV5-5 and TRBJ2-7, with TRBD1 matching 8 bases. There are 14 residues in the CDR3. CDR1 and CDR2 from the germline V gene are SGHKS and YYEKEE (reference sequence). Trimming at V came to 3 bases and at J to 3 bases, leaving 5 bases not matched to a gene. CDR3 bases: TGTGCCAGCAGCTCGGGACAGGCCAACTACGAGCAGTACTTC. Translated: CASSSGQANYEQYF. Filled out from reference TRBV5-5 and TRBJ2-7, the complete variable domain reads DAGVTQSPTHLIKTRGQQVTLRCSPISGHKSVSWYQQVLGQGPQFIFQYYEKEERGRGNFPDRFSARQFPNYSSELNVNALLLGDSALYLCASSSGQANYEQYFGPGTRLTVT.

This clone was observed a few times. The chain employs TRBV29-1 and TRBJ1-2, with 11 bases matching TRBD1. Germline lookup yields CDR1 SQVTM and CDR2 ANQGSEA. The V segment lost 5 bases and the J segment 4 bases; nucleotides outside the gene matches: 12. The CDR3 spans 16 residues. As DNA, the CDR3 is TGCAGCGTTCAACCCGGGACAGGGGGACTATTCTATGGCTACACCTTC. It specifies CSVQPGTGGLFYGYTF.

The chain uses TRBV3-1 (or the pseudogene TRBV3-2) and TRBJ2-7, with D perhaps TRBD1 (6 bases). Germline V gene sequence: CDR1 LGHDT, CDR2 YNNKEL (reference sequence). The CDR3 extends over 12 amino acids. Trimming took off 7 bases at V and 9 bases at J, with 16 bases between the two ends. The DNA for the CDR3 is TGTGCCAGCATCGACCAGCGAGGGGGGCAGTACTTC. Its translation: CASIDQRGGQYF.

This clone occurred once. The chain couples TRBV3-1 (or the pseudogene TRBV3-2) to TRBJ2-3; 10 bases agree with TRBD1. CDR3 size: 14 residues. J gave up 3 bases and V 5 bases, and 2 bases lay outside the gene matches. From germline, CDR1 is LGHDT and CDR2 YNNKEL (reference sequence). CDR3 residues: CASSDRGLTDTQYF. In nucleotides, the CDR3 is TGTGCCAGCAGCGACAGGGGGCTAACAGATACGCAGTATTTT.

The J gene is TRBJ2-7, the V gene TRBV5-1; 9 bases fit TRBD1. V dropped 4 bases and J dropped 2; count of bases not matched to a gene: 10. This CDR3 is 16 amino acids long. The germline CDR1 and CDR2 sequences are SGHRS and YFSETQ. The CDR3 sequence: CASSPLPGQGAYEQYF. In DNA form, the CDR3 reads TGCGCCAGCAGCCCCCTTCCGGGACAGGGCGCCTACGAGCAGTACTTC.

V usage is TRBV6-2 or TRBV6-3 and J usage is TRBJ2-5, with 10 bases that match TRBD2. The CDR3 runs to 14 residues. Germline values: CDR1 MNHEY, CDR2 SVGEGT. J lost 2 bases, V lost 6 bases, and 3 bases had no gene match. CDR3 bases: TGTGCCAGCAGCCCGACTAGCGGGCAAGAGACCCAGTACTTC. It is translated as CASSPTSGQETQYF.

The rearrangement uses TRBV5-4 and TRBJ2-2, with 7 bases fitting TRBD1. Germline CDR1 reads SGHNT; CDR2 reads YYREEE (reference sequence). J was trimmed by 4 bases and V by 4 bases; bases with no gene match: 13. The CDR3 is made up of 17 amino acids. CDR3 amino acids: CASSLRGSDRVTGELFF. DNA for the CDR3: TGTGCCAGCAGCCTAAGAGGGTCCGACAGGGTCACCGGGGAGCTGTTTTTT.

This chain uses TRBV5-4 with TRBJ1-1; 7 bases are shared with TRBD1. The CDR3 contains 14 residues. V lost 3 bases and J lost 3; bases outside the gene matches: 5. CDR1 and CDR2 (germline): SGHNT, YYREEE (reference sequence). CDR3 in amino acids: CASSSRQGDTEAFF. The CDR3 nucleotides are TGTGCCAGCAGCTCCCGACAGGGAGACACTGAAGCTTTCTTT. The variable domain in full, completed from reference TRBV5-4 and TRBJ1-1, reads ETGVTQSPTHLIKTRGQQVTLRCSSQSGHNTVSWYQQALGQGPQFIFQYYREEENGRGNFPPRFSGLQFPNYSSELNVNALELDDSALYLCASSSRQGDTEAFFGQGTRLTVV.

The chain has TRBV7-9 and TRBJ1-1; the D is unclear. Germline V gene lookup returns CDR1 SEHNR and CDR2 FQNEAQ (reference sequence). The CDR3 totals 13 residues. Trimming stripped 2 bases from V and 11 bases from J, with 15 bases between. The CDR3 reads CASSLSGSRSAFF. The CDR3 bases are TGTGCCAGCAGCTTATCGGGTTCGAGGTCGGCTTTCTTT. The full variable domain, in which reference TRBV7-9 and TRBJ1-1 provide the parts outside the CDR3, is DTGVSQNPRHKITKRGQNVTFRCDPISEHNRLYWYRQTLGQGPEFLTYFQNEAQLEKSRLLSDRFSAERPKGSFSTLEIQRTEQGDSAMYLCASSLSGSRSAFFGQGTRLTVV.

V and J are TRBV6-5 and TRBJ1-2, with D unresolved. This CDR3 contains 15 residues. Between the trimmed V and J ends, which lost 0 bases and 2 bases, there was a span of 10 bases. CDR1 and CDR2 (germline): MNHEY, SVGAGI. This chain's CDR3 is CASSYSAGRNYGYTF. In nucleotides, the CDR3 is TGTGCCAGCAGTTACTCGGCTGGGCGAAACTATGGCTACACCTTC.

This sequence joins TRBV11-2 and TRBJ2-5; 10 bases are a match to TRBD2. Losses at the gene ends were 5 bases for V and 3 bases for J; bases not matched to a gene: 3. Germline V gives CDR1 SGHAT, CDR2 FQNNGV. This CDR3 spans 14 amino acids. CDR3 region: CASSITSGEETQYF. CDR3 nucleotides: TGTGCCAGCAGCATTACTAGCGGGGAAGAGACCCAGTACTTC.

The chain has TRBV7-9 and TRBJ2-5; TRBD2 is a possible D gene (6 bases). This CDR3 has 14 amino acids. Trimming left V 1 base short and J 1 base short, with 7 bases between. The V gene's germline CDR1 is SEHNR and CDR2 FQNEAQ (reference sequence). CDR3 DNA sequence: TGTGCCAGCAGCTTAGGTAGCGGCCAAGAGACCCAGTACTTC. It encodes CASSLGSGQETQYF.

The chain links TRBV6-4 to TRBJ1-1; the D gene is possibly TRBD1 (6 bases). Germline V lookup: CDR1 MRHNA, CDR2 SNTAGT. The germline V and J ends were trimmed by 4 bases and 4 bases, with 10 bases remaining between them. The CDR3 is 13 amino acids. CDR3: CASSVEGGTEAFF. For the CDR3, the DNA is TGTGCCAGCAGTGTGGAAGGGGGCACTGAAGCTTTCTTT.

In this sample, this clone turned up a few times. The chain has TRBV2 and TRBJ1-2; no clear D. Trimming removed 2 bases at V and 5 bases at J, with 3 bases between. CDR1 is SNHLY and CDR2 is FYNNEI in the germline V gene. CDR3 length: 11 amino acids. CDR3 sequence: CASSEQYGYTF. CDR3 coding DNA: TGTGCCAGCAGTGAACAGTATGGCTACACCTTC.